Following are 15 T cell receptor beta chains from one sample sequenced in a study of CXCR3-negative and CXCR3-positive naive CD8 T cells. Study outcomes and limitations: TRB CDR3s of CXCR3-positive naive cells were more hydrophobic than those of CXCR3-negative naive cells.

Their cognate antigens are unknown. UMI-tagged TRB cDNA libraries were built via 5' RACE. TCRdb re-analyzed the 5' RACE reads; it lists each CDR3 protein once, without DNA. Here the sample table reports about 150,000 distinct CDR3 sequences. The sample taken for sequencing was naive CXCR3+ CD8+ T cells from blood. The subset is: CD45RO-CCR7+CD27+CD95- naive CD8+ T cells expressing CXCR3 (TNR3+). The receptors derive from a human donor in good health. Some clones in this sample may be carry-over from other donors' samples.

The rearrangement uses TRBV4-1 and TRBJ2-1; TCRdb indicates TRBD2, and absent DNA this call remains unverified. CDR1 is MGHRA, CDR2 YSYEKL, per germline. This CDR3 region has 15 residues. The CDR3 spells CASSHASGFYNEQFF.

This chain links TRBV4-1 with TRBJ2-4; TCRdb names TRBD2, which stays unverified in the absence of DNA. Germline loops: CDR1 MGHRA, CDR2 YSYEKL. The CDR3 has 14 residues. This CDR3 reads CASSQVAGLAIQYF.

The J gene is TRBJ2-1, the V gene TRBV11-1; TCRdb names TRBD2, which stays unverified in the absence of DNA. This CDR3 has 15 residues. CDR1 is SGHAT and CDR2 is FQDESV in the germline V gene (reference sequence). This CDR3 reads CASSLTSRAHNEQFF.

V is TRBV20-1 and J is TRBJ1-5. CDR1 is DFQATT and CDR2 is SNEGSKA in the germline V gene (reference sequence). This CDR3 is built from 14 residues. CDR3 amino acids: CSAKDSRGRQPQHF.

The gene calls are TRBV20-1 and TRBJ1-1; TCRdb calls TRBD1, which cannot be checked without DNA. CDR1 DFQATT and CDR2 SNEGSKA come from the germline V gene (reference sequence). The CDR3 sequence is 12 residues long. CDR3 residues: CSATDRIAEAFF.

The chain links TRBV7-9 to TRBJ2-1; with no DNA, the TCRdb D assignment of TRBD1 cannot be verified. This CDR3 comprises 14 residues. Germline CDR1 reads SEHNR; CDR2 reads FQNEAQ (reference sequence). CDR3 in amino acids: CASSSHFFGGEQFF.

V and J are TRBV5-1 and TRBJ2-3; TCRdb outputs TRBD1, but without DNA this stays unchecked. Germline CDR1 SGHRS, CDR2 YFSETQ. CDR3 length: 14 amino acids. CDR3 region: CASSGGAPLDTQYF.

The chain recombines TRBV28 with TRBJ1-5; the D gene TCRdb calls, TRBD1, cannot be checked with no DNA. The germline CDR1 and CDR2 sequences are MDHEN and SYDVKM. The CDR3 loop spans 15 amino acids. The chain's CDR3 is CASTVGAPGDQPQHF.

The V and J genes are TRBV27 and TRBJ1-5; lacking DNA, the TRBD1 call made by TCRdb goes unchecked. The CDR3 has 16 residues. Per the germline V gene, CDR1 is MNHEY and CDR2 is SMNVEV (reference sequence). This CDR3 reads CASSSLQGAFGQPQHF.

This chain connects TRBV20-1 to TRBJ2-1; the D call of TRBD1 rests on TCRdb alone, since no DNA is present to check it. Germline V gene lookup returns CDR1 DFQATT and CDR2 SNEGSKA (reference sequence). CDR3 length: 12 amino acids. The CDR3 is CSATTGDNEQFF.

CDR3 sequence: CASSGIQMNTEAFF. This chain links TRBV19 with TRBJ1-1. CDR3 length equals 14 residues. Germline CDR1 LNHDA, CDR2 SQIVND (reference sequence).

The chain uses TRBV7-6 and TRBJ1-1. Per the germline V gene, CDR1 is SGHVS and CDR2 is FNYEAQ. This CDR3 region has 13 residues. CDR3 residues: CASSLEGNTEAFF.

The chain uses TRBV12-3 or TRBV12-4 and TRBJ2-1; without DNA, the TCRdb call of TRBD2 cannot be checked. This CDR3 contains 17 residues. This CDR3 is CASRGSGRAQSYNEQFF.

V and J are TRBV4-1 and TRBJ2-3; TCRdb calls TRBD2, which cannot be checked without DNA. Germline V gene lookup returns CDR1 MGHRA and CDR2 YSYEKL. This CDR3 comprises 17 residues. CDR3 sequence: CASSLALAGLSTDTQYF.

The chain combines TRBV12-3 or TRBV12-4 with TRBJ2-7. The CDR3 extends over 15 amino acids. This CDR3 reads CASSLARAASYEQYF.